This passage covers 5 T cell receptor beta chains from one sample sequenced in a study of blood T cell repertoires in COVID-19. Sequenced by immunoSEQ multiplex PCR; TCRdb stores in-frame clones only, minus some. The sample shows approximately 180,000 clones, over 65% of them seen only once. The specimen was peripheral blood. The receptors stem from a person aged 65 to 85 with COVID-19, enrolled during active disease.

This chain joins TRBV7-9 and TRBJ1-3; weak D call: TRBD1 (5 bases). Per germline, CDR1 SEHNR and CDR2 FQNEAQ (reference sequence). The CDR3 is made up of 17 amino acids. Between the trimmed V and J ends, which lost 3 bases and 2 bases, there was a span of 17 bases. CDR3 DNA: TGTGCCAGCAGCTTGGGGGGAGGGAGGGTCACTGGAAACACCATATATTTT. Translated, it gives CASSLGGGRVTGNTIYF.

V gene TRBV5-1 combines with J gene TRBJ1-1; 7 bases are a match to TRBD1. V was pared by 5 bases and J by 0 bases, with 10 bases of the junction left unmatched. Per the germline V gene, CDR1 is SGHRS and CDR2 is YFSETQ. The CDR3 has 16 residues. CDR3 region: CASRATGKTMNTEAFF. The CDR3 DNA follows: TGCGCCAGCAGGGCGACAGGGAAGACAATGAACACTGAAGCTTTCTTT.

The chain couples TRBV27 to TRBJ2-1; TRBD2 matches at 8 bases. From germline, CDR1 is MNHEY and CDR2 SMNVEV (reference sequence). The CDR3 totals 13 residues. CDR3 bases: TGTGCAAGCCTGGCTAGCGGGTACAATGAGCAGTTCTTC. As protein: CASLASGYNEQFF.

The chain is built from TRBV19 and TRBJ2-4, with 12 bases lining up with TRBD1. The CDR3 is 16 amino acids. Germline-derived CDR1 and CDR2 are LNHDA and SQIVND (reference sequence). After removal of 5 bases from V and 6 bases from J, the junction contained 8 bases not matched to a gene. Written as DNA, the CDR3 is TGTGCCAGTAGTCTGGGACCGGGACAGGGGGCAAACATTCAGTACTTC. It encodes CASSLGPGQGANIQYF.

This chain links TRBV28 with TRBJ1-4; D call uncertain. Germline CDR1 reads MDHEN; CDR2 reads SYDVKM. Trimming took 2 bases from V and 5 from J, leaving 12 bases between them. This CDR3 is 15 amino acids long. DNA for the CDR3: TGTGCCAGCAGTTTAGGTGGAGGCTTAAATGAAAAACTGTTTTTT. Protein product: CASSLGGGLNEKLFF. The full variable domain, in which reference TRBV28 and TRBJ1-4 provide the parts outside the CDR3, is DVKVTQSSRYLVKRTGEKVFLECVQDMDHENMFWYRQDPGLGLRLIYFSYDVKMKEKGDIPEGYSVSREKKERFSLILESASTNQTSMYLCASSLGGGLNEKLFFGSGTQLSVL.